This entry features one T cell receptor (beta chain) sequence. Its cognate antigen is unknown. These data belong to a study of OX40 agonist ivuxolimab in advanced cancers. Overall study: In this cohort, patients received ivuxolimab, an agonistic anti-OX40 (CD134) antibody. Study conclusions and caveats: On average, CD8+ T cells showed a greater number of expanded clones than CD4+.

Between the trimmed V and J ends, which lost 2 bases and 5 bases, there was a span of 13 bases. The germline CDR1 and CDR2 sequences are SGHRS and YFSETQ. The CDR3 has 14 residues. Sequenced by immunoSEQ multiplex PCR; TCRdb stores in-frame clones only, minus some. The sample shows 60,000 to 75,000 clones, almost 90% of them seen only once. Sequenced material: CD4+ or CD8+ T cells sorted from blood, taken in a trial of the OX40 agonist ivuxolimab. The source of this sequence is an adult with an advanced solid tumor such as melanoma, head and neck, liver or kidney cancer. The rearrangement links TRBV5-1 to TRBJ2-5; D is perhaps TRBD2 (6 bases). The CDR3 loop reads CASSFSGEFETQYF. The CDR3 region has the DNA TGCGCCAGCAGCTTCTCGGGAGAGTTTGAGACCCAGTACTTC.